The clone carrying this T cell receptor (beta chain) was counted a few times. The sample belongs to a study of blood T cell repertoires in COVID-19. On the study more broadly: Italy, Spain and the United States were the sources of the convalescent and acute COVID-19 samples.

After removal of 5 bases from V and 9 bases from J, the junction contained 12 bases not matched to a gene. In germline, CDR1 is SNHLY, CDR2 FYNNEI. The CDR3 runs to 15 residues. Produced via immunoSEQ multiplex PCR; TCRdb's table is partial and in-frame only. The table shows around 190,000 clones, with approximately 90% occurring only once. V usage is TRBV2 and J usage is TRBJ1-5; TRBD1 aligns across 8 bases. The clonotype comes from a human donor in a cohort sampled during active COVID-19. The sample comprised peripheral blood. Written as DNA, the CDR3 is TGTGCCAGCAGTCAGGCAGGGGGCGCCGGGGGGCCCCAGCATTTT. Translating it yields CASSQAGGAGGPQHF.